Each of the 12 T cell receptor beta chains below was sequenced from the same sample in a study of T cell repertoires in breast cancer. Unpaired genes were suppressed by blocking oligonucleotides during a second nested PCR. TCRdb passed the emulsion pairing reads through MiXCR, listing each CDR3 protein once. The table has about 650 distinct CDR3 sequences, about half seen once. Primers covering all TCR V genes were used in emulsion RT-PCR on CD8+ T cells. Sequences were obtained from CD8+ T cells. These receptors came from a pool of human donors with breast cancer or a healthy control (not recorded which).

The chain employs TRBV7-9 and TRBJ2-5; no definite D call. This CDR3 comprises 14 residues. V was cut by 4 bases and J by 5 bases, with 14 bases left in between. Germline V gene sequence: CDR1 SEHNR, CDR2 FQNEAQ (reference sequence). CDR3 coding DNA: TGTGCCAGCAGCTATGACTCCTCATGGGAGACCCAGTACTTC. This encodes CASSYDSSWETQYF.

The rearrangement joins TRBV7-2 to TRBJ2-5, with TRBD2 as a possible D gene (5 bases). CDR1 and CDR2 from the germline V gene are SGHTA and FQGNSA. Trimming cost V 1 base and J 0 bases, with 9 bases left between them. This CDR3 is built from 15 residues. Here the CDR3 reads CASSLGAAYQETQYF. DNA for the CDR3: TGTGCCAGCAGCTTAGGAGCGGCGTACCAAGAGACCCAGTACTTC.

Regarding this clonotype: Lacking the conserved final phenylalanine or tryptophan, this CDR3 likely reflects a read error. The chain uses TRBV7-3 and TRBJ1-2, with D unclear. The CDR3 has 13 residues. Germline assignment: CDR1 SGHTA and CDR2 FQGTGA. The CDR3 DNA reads TGTGCCATCAGCTTAAACGAGGGCTATGGCTACACCTAC. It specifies CAISLNEGYGYTY.

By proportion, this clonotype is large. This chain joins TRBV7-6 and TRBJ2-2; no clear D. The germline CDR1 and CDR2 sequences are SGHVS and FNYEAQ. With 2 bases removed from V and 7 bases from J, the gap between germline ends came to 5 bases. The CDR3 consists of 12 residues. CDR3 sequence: CASSLKIGELFF. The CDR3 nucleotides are TGTGCCAGCAGCTTAAAGATCGGGGAGCTGTTTTTT.

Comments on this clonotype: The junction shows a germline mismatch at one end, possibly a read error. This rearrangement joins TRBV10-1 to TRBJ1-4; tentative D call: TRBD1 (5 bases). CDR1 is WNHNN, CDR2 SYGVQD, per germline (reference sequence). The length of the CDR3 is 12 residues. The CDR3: CASSAYRSELFF. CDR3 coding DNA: TGCGCCAGCAGTGCATACAGGTCTGAACTGTTCTTT.

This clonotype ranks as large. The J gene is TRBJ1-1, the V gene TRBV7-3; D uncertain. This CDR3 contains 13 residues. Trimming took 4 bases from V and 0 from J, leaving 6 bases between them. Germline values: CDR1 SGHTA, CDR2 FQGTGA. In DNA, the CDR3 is TGTGCCAGCAGCTCAACCATGAACACTGAAGCTTTCTTT. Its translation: CASSSTMNTEAFF.

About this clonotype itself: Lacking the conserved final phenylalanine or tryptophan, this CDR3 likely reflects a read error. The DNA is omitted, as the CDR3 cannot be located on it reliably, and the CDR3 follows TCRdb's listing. CDR3 amino acids: CASSLELYSPPHL. The V gene is TRBV7-2, the J gene TRBJ1-6. The CDR3 totals 13 residues, both ends included. Germline-derived CDR1 and CDR2 are SGHTA and FQGNSA.

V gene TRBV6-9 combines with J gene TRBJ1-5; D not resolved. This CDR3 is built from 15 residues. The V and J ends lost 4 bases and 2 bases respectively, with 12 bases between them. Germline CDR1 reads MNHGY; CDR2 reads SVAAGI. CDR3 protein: CASSSGHGGNQPQHF. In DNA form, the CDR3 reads TGTGCCAGCAGTTCCGGCCATGGCGGCAATCAGCCCCAGCATTTT.

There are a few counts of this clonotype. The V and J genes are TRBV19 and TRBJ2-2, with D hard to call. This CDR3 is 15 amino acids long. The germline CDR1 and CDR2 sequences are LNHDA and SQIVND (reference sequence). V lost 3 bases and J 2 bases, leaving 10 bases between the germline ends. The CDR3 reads CASSIWQFNTGELFF. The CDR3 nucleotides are TGTGCCAGTAGTATTTGGCAGTTTAACACCGGGGAGCTGTTTTTT.

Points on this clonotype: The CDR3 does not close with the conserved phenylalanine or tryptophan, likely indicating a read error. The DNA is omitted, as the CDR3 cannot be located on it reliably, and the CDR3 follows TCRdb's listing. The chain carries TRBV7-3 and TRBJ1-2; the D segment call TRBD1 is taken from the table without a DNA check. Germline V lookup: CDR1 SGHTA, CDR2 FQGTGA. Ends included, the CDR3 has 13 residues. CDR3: CASSLNGGYGDTV.

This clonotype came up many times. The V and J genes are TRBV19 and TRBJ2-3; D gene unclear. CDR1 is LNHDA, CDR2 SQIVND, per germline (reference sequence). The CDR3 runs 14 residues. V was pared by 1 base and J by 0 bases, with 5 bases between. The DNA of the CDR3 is TGTGCCAGTAGTATAGTATACAGCACAGATACGCAGTATTTT. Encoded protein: CASSIVYSTDTQYF.

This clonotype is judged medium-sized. The CDR3 loop is CASRPLATKETQYF. The CDR3 coding sequence is TGTGCCAGCAGGCCTCTAGCGACCAAAGAGACCCAGTACTTC. The chain uses TRBV6-1 and TRBJ2-5; TRBD2 might be the D (6 bases). Deletions cut 6 bases from V and 3 bases from J, with 14 bases between. Germline CDR1 MNHNS, CDR2 SASEGT. CDR3 length: 14 residues.